The rows below give T cell receptor beta chains drawn from one sample of a study of patients and donors after allogeneic stem cell transplantation. TCRdb re-derived calls from the RT-PCR reads in MiXCR, one entry per CDR3 protein. Altogether 70,000 to 95,000 distinct CDR3 sequences are present, around 5% being singletons, with the ten largest covering about 3%. The sample comprised blood, either unsorted or a sorted T cell fraction (not recorded which). The receptors were gathered from a human donor who was either an allogeneic HSCT recipient or a stem cell or donor lymphocyte infusion donor (not recorded which). It is not recorded whose cells these are; they may come from a transplant donor. CDR3s leave out the opening cysteine and the closing phenylalanine or tryptophan. Fields, in order: J gene, V gene, CDR3 protein.

>TRBJ2-2|TRBV9
ASSVGTVNTGELF
>TRBJ1-2|TRBV6-5
ASSYSITDSKNYGYT
>TRBJ2-3|TRBV28
ASSLFSQRFTDTQY
>TRBJ2-2|TRBV6-1
ASSETSGGTANTGELF
>TRBJ1-6|TRBV6-1
ASSEAGWEGTRSPLH
>TRBJ1-1|TRBV19
ASSYSGYRTEAF
>TRBJ2-1|TRBV11-1
ASSLSKGDEQF
>TRBJ1-2|TRBV15
ATSSTGRTATQSGYT
>TRBJ1-2|TRBV18
ASSPRPGDGYT
>TRBJ2-7|TRBV7-9
ASSLASSGHYEQY
>TRBJ1-1|TRBV12-3/TRBV12-4
ASSSGGSGTEAF
>TRBJ2-1|TRBV7-6
ASSLLAGGVSEQF
>TRBJ2-6|TRBV5-6
ASSSPDRGSGANVLT
>TRBJ2-2|TRBV5-1
ASSLIGQNTGELF
>TRBJ1-1|TRBV15
ATSRDVLGTEAF
>TRBJ2-6|TRBV12-3/TRBV12-4
ASSPSGGGGANVLT
>TRBJ2-2|TRBV1
TSSLSKTSGREFRTTGELF
>TRBJ2-3|TRBV29-1
SVDTDTQY
>TRBJ1-5|TRBV18
ASSPDRRQPQH
>TRBJ1-1|TRBV3-1
ASSAGTLTAEAF
>TRBJ2-3|TRBV27
ASRRDRVTDTQY
>TRBJ2-3|TRBV29-1
SVVFSGRALDTQY
>TRBJ1-1|TRBV30
ATVRNTEAF
>TRBJ1-5|TRBV28
ASSFPGGGNQPQH
>TRBJ2-3|TRBV18
ASSLNGEGDTQY